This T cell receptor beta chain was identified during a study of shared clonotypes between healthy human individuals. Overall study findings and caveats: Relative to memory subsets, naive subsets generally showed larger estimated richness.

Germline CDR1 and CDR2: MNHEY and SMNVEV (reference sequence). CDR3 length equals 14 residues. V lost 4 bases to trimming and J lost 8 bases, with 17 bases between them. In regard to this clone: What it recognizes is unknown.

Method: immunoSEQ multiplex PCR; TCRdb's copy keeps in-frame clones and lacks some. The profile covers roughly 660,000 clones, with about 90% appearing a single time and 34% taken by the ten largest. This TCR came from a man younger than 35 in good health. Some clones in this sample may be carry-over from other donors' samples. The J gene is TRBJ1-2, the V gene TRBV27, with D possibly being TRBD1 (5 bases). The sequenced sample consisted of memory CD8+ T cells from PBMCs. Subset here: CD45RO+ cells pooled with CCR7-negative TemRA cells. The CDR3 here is CASSSPGTWGGYTF. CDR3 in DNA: TGTGCCAGCAGTTCACCCGGGACCTGGGGAGGCTACACCTTC.